The clone carrying this T cell receptor (beta chain) came up a few times. This sample was taken from a study of shared T cell receptors in the human thymus. Only in-frame clones appear in the TCRdb table, and some are missing; sequencing was by immunoSEQ multiplex PCR. Among 600,000 to 900,000 clones listed, approximately 83% were seen once. The CDR3 totals 15 residues. Trimming took 3 bases from V and 5 from J, leaving 15 bases between them. Germline V gene data show CDR1 as SGDLS and CDR2 as YYNGEE. These data were also filed under a second study, of human thymus T cells. That report adds: Resections from corrective heart surgery provided thymus tissue.

Input material: thymocytes. The chain joins TRBV9 to TRBJ2-1, with D perhaps TRBD2 (6 bases). This clonotype was obtained from a girl in the first two years of life with a congenital heart defect. CDR3 protein: CASSARVSGNNEQFF. The CDR3 nucleotides read TGTGCCAGCAGCGCGCGGGTTAGCGGCAACAATGAGCAGTTCTTC.